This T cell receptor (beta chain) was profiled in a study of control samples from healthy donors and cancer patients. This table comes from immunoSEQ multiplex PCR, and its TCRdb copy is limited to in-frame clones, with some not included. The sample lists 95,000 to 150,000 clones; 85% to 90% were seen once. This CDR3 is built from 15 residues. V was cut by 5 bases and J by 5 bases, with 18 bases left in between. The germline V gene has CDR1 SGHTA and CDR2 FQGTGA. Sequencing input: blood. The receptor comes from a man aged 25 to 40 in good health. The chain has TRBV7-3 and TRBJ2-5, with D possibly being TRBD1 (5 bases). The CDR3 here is CASSRTGIPDETQYF. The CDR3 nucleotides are TGTGCCAGCAGCAGAACAGGAATCCCCGATGAGACCCAGTACTTC.